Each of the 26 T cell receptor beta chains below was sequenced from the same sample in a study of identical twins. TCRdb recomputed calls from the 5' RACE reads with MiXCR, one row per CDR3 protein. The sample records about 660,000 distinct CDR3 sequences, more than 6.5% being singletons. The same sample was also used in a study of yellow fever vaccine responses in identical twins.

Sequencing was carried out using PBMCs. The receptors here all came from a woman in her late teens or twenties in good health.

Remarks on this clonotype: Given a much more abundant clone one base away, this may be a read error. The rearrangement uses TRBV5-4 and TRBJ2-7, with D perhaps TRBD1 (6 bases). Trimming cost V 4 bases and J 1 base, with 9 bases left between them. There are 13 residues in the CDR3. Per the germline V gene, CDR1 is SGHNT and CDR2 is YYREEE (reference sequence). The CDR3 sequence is CASSPGESYEQYF. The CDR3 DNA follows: TGTGCCAGCAGCCCAGGGGAGTCCTACGAGCAGTACTTC.

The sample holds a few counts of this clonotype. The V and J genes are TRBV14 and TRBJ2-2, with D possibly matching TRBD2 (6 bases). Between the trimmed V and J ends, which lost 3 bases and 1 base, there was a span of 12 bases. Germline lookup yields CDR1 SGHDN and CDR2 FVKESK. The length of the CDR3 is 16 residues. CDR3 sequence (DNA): TGTGCCAGCAGCCACCCCCTAGCGCGGAACACCGGGGAGCTGTTTTTT. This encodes CASSHPLARNTGELFF.

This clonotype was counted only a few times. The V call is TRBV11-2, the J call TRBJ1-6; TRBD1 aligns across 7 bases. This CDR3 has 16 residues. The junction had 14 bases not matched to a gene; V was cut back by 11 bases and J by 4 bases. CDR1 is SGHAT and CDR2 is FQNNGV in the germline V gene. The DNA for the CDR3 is TGTGCCTGCAAGGGGGAGACAGGGAGGTATAATTCACCCCTCCACTTT. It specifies CACKGETGRYNSPLHF.

The CDR3 DNA sequence: TGTGCCAGCAGCTTCATAAGCGTGGGTGAGCAGTACTTC. This translates into CASSFISVGEQYF. This sequence joins TRBV11-2 and TRBJ2-7; D not resolved. CDR3 size: 13 residues. Trimming took off 3 bases at V and 7 bases at J, with 13 bases between the two ends. CDR1 and CDR2 (germline): SGHAT, FQNNGV.

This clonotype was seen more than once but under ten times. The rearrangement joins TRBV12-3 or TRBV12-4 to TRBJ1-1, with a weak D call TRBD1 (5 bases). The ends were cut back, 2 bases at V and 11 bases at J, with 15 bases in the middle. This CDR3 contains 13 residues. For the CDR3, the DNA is TGTGCCAGCAGTTTAATTGGGGGAGGTGATGCTTTCTTT. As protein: CASSLIGGGDAFF.

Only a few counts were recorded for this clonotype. CDR3 sequence: CSPYTGTDSPLHF. The CDR3, as DNA: TGCAGTCCTTACACAGGGACTGATTCACCCCTCCACTTT. The V and J genes are TRBV20-1 and TRBJ1-6; a possible D gene is TRBD1 (6 bases). The CDR3 sequence is 13 residues long. Trimming removed 8 bases from V and 8 bases from J, with 16 bases in between. Per germline, CDR1 DFQATT and CDR2 SNEGSKA (reference sequence).

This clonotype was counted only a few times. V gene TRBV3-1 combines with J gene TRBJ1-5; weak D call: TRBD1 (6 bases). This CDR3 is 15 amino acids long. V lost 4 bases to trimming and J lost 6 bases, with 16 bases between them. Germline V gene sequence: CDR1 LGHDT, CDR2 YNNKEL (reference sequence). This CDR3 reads CASSPDGRGLQPQHF. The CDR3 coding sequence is TGTGCCAGCAGCCCCGACGGACGGGGGCTTCAGCCCCAGCATTTT. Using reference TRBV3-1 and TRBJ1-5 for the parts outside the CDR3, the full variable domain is DTAVSQTPKYLVTQMGNDKSIKCEQNLGHDTMYWYKQDSKKFLKIMFSYNNKELIINETVPNRFSPKSPDKAHLNLHINSLELGDSAVYFCASSPDGRGLQPQHFGDGTRLSIL.

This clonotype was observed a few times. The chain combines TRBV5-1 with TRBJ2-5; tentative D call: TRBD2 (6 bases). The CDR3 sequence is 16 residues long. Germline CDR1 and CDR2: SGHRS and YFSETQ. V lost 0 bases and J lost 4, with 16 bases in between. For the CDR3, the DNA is TGCGCCAGCAGCTTGGCCAAGAATACGGAGGGAGAGACCCAGTACTTC. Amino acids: CASSLAKNTEGETQYF.

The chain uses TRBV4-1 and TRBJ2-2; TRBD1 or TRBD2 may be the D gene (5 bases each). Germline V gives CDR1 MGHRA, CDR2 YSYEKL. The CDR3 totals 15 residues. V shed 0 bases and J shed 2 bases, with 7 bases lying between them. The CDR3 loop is CASSQDGANTGELFF. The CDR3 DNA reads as TGCGCCAGCAGCCAAGACGGGGCAAACACCGGGGAGCTGTTTTTT.

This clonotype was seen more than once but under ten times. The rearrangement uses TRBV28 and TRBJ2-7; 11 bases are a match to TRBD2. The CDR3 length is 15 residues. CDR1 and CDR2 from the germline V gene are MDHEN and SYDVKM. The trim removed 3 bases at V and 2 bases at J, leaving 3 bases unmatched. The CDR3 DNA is TGTGCCAGCAGTTTCCCGACTAGCGGGGCCTACGAGCAGTACTTC. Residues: CASSFPTSGAYEQYF.

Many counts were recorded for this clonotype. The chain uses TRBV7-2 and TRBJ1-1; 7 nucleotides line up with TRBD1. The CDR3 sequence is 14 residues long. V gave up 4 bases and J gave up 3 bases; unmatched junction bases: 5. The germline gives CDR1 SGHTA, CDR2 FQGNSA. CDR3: CASSSRDSYTEAFF. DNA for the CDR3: TGTGCCAGCAGCTCAAGGGACAGTTACACTGAAGCTTTCTTT.

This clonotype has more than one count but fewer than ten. CDR3 loop: CASSYSGPLSYEQYF. CDR3 bases: TGTGCCAGCAGTTACTCTGGGCCTCTCTCCTACGAGCAGTACTTC. This chain uses TRBV6-2 or TRBV6-3 with TRBJ2-7; D is ambiguous. V was shortened by 0 bases and J by 0 bases, with 9 bases between the two germline ends. Germline values: CDR1 MNHEY, CDR2 SVGEGT. The CDR3 sequence is 15 residues long.

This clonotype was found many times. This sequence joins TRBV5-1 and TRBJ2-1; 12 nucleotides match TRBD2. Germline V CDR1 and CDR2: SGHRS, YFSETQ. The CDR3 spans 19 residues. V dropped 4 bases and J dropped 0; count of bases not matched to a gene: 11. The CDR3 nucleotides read TGCGCCAGCAGCCCCAGGACTAGCGGGAAGCTTGGCTCCTACAATGAGCAGTTCTTC. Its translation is CASSPRTSGKLGSYNEQFF.

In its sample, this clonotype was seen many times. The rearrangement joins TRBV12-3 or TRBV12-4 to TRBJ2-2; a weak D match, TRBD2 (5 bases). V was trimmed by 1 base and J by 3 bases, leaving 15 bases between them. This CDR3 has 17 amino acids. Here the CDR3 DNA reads TGTGCCAGCAGTTTAGGTCGGGGAGTTAGGGACACCGGGGAGCTGTTTTTT. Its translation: CASSLGRGVRDTGELFF.

The CDR3 sequence: CSARWRGLEETQYF. Here the CDR3 DNA reads TGCAGTGCTAGATGGAGGGGGCTTGAAGAGACCCAGTACTTC. The chain couples TRBV20-1 to TRBJ2-5, with D possibly matching TRBD1 (7 bases). The length of the CDR3 is 14 residues. V gave up 2 bases and J gave up 3 bases, with 13 bases separating them. Looked up from germline, CDR1 is DFQATT and CDR2 is SNEGSKA (reference sequence).

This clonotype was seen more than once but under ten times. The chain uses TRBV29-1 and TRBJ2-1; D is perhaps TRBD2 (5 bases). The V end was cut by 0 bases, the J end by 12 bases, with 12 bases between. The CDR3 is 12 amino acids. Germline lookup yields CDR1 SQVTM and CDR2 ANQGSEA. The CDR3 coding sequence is TGCAGCGTTGAAGACCCCCGAGGGTCGCAGTTCTTC. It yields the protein CSVEDPRGSQFF.

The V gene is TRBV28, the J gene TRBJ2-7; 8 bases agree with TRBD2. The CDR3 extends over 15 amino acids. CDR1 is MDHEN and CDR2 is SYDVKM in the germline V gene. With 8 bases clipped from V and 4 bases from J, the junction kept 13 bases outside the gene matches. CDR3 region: CASRYSGGTSYEQYF. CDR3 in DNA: TGTGCCAGCCGCTACTCGGGAGGGACCTCGTACGAGCAGTACTTC.

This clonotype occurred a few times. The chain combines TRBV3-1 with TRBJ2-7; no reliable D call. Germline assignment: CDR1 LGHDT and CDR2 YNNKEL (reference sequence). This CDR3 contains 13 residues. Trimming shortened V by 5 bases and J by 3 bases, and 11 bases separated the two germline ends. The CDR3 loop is CASSTSSVYEQYF. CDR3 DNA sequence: TGTGCCAGCAGCACCTCTAGTGTCTACGAGCAGTACTTC.

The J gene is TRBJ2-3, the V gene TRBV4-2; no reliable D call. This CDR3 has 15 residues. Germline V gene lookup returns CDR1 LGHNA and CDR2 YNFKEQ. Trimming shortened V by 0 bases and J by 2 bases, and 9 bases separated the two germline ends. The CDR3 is CASSQDGVTTDTQYF. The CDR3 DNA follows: TGTGCCAGCAGCCAAGATGGGGTCACCACAGATACGCAGTATTTT.

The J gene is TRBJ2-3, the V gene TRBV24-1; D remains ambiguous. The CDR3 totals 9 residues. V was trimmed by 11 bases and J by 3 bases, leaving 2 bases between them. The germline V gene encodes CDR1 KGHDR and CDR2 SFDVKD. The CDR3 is CARTDTQYF. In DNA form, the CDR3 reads TGTGCCAGGACAGATACGCAGTATTTT.

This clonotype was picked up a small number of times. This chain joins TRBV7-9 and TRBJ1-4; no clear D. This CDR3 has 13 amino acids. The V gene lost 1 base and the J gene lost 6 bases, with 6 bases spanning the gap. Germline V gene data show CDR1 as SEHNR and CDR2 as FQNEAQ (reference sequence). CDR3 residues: CASSLDRDEKLFF. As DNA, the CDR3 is TGTGCCAGCAGCTTAGATAGGGATGAAAAACTGTTTTTT.

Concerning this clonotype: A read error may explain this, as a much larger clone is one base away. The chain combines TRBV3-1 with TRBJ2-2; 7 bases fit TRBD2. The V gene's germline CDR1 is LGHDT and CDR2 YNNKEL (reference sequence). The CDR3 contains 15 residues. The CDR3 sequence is CACSQGGADTGELFF. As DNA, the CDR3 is TGTGCCTGCAGCCAGGGAGGGGCCGACACCGGGGAGCTGTTTTTT.

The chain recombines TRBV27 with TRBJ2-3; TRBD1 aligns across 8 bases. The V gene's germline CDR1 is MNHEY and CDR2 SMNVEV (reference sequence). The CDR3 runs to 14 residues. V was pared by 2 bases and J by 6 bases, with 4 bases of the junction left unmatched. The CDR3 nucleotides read TGTGCCAGCAGTTTAAGTCGGACAGGGGATACGCAGTATTTT. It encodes CASSLSRTGDTQYF.

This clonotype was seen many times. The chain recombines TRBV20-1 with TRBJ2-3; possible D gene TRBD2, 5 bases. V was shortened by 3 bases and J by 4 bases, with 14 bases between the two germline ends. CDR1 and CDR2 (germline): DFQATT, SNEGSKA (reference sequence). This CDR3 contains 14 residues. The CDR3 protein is CSARDNRGPDTQYF. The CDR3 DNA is TGCAGTGCTAGGGATAATCGGGGTCCAGATACGCAGTATTTT.

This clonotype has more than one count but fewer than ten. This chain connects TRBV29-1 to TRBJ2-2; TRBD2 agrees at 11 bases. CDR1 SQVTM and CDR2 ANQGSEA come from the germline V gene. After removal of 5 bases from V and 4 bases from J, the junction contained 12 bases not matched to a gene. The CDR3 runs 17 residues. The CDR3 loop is CSVQLAGVSSLTGELFF. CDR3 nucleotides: TGCAGCGTTCAACTAGCGGGAGTTTCAAGCCTCACCGGGGAGCTGTTTTTT.

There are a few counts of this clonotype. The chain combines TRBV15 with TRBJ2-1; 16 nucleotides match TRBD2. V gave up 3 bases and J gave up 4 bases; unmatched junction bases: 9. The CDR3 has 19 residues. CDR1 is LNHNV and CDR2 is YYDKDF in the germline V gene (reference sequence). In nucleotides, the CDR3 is TGTGCCACCAGCAGCCCTGGGACTAGCGGGAGGGAGGAGTACAATGAGCAGTTCTTC. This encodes CATSSPGTSGREEYNEQFF.